Below are 8 T cell receptor beta chains sequenced from a single sample in a study of T cells in Graves' hyperthyroidism and ophthalmopathy. Amplification of TCR beta CDR3 regions was performed using RNA transcripts as template. An initial round of RT-PCR targeting the TCR CDR3 relied on the HTBI primer set. TCRdb redid the calling of the multiplex PCR reads with MiXCR, one entry per CDR3 protein. The sample shows more than 600,000 distinct CDR3 sequences, 16% of them seen only once. Sequenced material: blood. Every receptor here comes from a young man with Graves' hyperthyroidism.

This clonotype was recorded at least ten times. The V gene is TRBV28, the J gene TRBJ1-6; D not certain. Germline V lookup: CDR1 MDHEN, CDR2 SYDVKM. V lost 2 bases, J lost 10 bases, and 12 bases lay in between. There are 14 residues in the CDR3. The DNA for the CDR3 is TGTGCCAGCAGTTTAGAGTTGGATGGCTCACCCCTCCACTTT. It translates to CASSLELDGSPLHF.

This clonotype has ten or more counts. The CDR3 region is CSAIPVWRGETQYF. The CDR3 bases are TGCAGTGCTATTCCAGTCTGGCGGGGGGAGACCCAGTACTTC. The gene calls are TRBV20-1 and TRBJ2-5; 7 nucleotides line up with TRBD2. Germline values: CDR1 DFQATT, CDR2 SNEGSKA (reference sequence). V trimming: 4 bases; J trimming: 5 bases; junction bases outside the gene matches: 10. The CDR3 is 14 amino acids.

This clonotype has ten or more counts. The chain combines TRBV12-3 or TRBV12-4 with TRBJ1-3; tentatively, D is TRBD1 (6 bases). The CDR3 is 13 amino acids. Trimming pared 4 bases from V and 5 bases from J, leaving 9 bases between. CDR3 bases: TGTGCCAGCAGTTGGGGGGCGCGAAACACCATATATTTT. Protein sequence: CASSWGARNTIYF.

The sample holds many counts of this clonotype. The J gene is TRBJ2-7, the V gene TRBV5-8; 7 bases fit TRBD1. V trimming: 2 bases; J trimming: 2 bases; junction bases outside the gene matches: 1. The CDR3 has 13 amino acids. The germline V gene encodes CDR1 SGHTS and CDR2 YDEGEE. CDR3 region: CASSFGTAYEQYF. The CDR3 coding sequence is TGTGCCAGCAGCTTCGGGACAGCCTACGAGCAGTACTTC. The full variable domain, completed using reference TRBV5-8 and TRBJ2-7, is EAGVTQSPTHLIKTRGQQATLRCSPISGHTSVYWYQQALGLGLQFLLWYDEGEERNRGNFPPRFSGRQFPNYSSELNVNALELEDSALYLCASSFGTAYEQYFGPGTRLTVT.

In its sample, this clonotype was seen many times. V usage is TRBV20-1 and J usage is TRBJ2-5; possibly TRBD2 for D (7 bases). With 6 bases removed from V and 5 bases from J, the gap between germline ends came to 16 bases. Germline loops: CDR1 DFQATT, CDR2 SNEGSKA (reference sequence). This CDR3 comprises 13 residues. DNA of the CDR3: TGCAGTGCCCACCCCCCGGGGGGCGAGACCCAGTACTTC. Translated, it gives CSAHPPGGETQYF.

This clonotype was detected many times. CDR3: CASSLDGRAWYEQYF. The DNA of the CDR3 is TGTGCCAGCAGCTTGGACGGGAGGGCCTGGTACGAGCAGTACTTC. The chain employs TRBV5-5 and TRBJ2-7; 8 bases agree with TRBD2. The CDR3 has 15 residues. CDR1 and CDR2 (germline): SGHKS, YYEKEE (reference sequence). The V gene end was trimmed by 0 bases and the J gene end by 4 bases; junction bases not matched to a gene: 6. The whole variable domain, filled in from reference TRBV5-5 and TRBJ2-7, reads DAGVTQSPTHLIKTRGQQVTLRCSPISGHKSVSWYQQVLGQGPQFIFQYYEKEERGRGNFPDRFSARQFPNYSSELNVNALLLGDSALYLCASSLDGRAWYEQYFGPGTRLTVT.

This clonotype was counted many times. This chain connects TRBV28 to TRBJ2-7; 10 bases line up with TRBD2. Per germline, CDR1 MDHEN and CDR2 SYDVKM. V shed 10 bases, J shed 2 bases, and the junction held 5 bases outside the gene matches. The CDR3 extends over 13 amino acids. CDR3 sequence reads: CATRAGGPYEQYF. CDR3 bases: TGTGCCACCCGAGCGGGAGGGCCCTACGAGCAGTACTTC.

This clonotype was detected many times. The V gene is TRBV27, the J gene TRBJ2-5; tentative D call: TRBD1 (6 bases). Trimming removed 5 bases at V and 4 bases at J, with 20 bases between. From germline, CDR1 is MNHEY and CDR2 SMNVEV (reference sequence). The CDR3 loop spans 16 amino acids. CDR3 DNA sequence: TGTGCCAGCAGTCCCCAGGGGCCGCGGTATGTAGAGACCCAGTACTTC. Amino acid sequence: CASSPQGPRYVETQYF.